Sequencing of this T cell receptor beta chain was carried out in a study of blood T cell repertoires in COVID-19. This CDR3 has 15 amino acids. Germline lookup yields CDR1 MDHEN and CDR2 SYDVKM. V lost 4 bases and J 5 bases, leaving 18 bases between the germline ends. In the original processing: Reference gene primers were amplified, and this amplification served to estimate nucleated cell counts. Produced via immunoSEQ multiplex PCR; TCRdb's table is partial and in-frame only. The V and J calls and the clone size are those of that table, but D and trimming were determined from the DNA. The data contain around 250,000 clones, over 80% of them singletons.

Sequencing was carried out using peripheral blood. This receptor was identified in a man aged 25-40 years who had recovered from COVID-19. The chain couples TRBV28 to TRBJ2-7; maybe TRBD2 (7 bases). The CDR3 coding sequence is TGTGCCAGCAGTTCGGACAGACTTGGGAGGGACGAGCAGTACGTC. Translated: CASSSDRLGRDEQYV.